This T cell receptor (beta chain) was found in a study of PD-L1 blockade in urothelial cancer. Study details: About 90% of the 29 patients comprised males who had bladder-origin urothelial cancer. Blood was tested 3 weeks (second dose) and 6 weeks into treatment.

The time point here: pretreatment peripheral blood. Per-patient samples, pretreatment and on-treatment, numbered 1 to 8. The table came from immunoSEQ multiplex PCR; TCRdb's copy has only in-frame clones and leaves some out. This sample yields about 72,000 clones, of which approximately 83% are seen a single time; more than 12% belongs to the top ten. The CDR3 consists of 14 residues. Looked up from germline, CDR1 is SGHTA and CDR2 is FQGTGA. Trimming removed 2 bases from V and 1 base from J; junction bases left unmatched: 2. This receptor was obtained from a man aged 55 to 70 with urothelial cancer. The chain couples TRBV7-3 to TRBJ2-7; TRBD2 agrees at 7 bases. The starting material was PBMCs, obtained around atezolizumab (anti-PD-L1) treatment. The CDR3 spells CASSLDGRSYEQYF. CDR3 nucleotides: TGTGCCAGCAGCTTAGACGGGAGGTCCTACGAGCAGTACTTC. Drawing the rest from reference TRBV7-3 and TRBJ2-7, the complete variable domain is GAGVSQTPSNKVTEKGKYVELRCDPISGHTALYWYRQSLGQGPEFLIYFQGTGAADDSGLPNDRFFAVRPEGSVSTLKIQRTERGDSAVYLCASSLDGRSYEQYFGPGTRLTVT.